This T cell receptor (beta chain) was recovered during a study of blood T cells in healthy people across ages. Points from the study as a whole: Diversity estimated from one million T cells was considered an underestimate.

Next came a second PCR, run for about 7 to 12 cycles, which used a sample-barcoded 5' primer along with a J-beta primer mix. Each CDR3 protein is one row after TCRdb ran MiXCR on the 5' RACE reads. Of around 970,000 distinct CDR3 sequences in the sample, roughly 51% were seen once. This clonotype occurred once. Antigen unknown. Germline is not matched at one junction end, which may reflect a read error. Looked up from germline, CDR1 is LGHDT and CDR2 is YNNKEL (reference sequence). The CDR3 runs to 15 residues. Healthy Caucasian individuals from Russia aged about 6 to 95 served as donors. This sequence joins TRBV3-1 and TRBJ2-1, with 7 bases aligning to TRBD2. This receptor was identified in a woman aged 55-70 years in good health. The sample was blood. For the CDR3, the DNA is TGTGCCGGCAGCCAAGTCCTTAAACTAGCGAGTGAACAGTTCTTC. Translating it yields CAGSQVLKLASEQFF.